This is a list of T cell receptor beta chains from one sample in a study of blood T cell repertoires in COVID-19. The data were produced by immunoSEQ multiplex PCR, yet TCRdb's version contains in-frame clones alone and is incomplete. The table shows about 190,000 clones, with around 85% occurring only once. The sample comprised PBMCs or T cells enriched from blood (not recorded which). These receptors were taken from a woman between 25 and 40 years old who had recovered from COVID-19. Both conserved end residues are part of each CDR3. A D gene is named only where the DNA matches it firmly. Clone sizes are given selectively: once, few, many, or a class where the clone is expanded.

J gene,D gene,V gene,clone size,CDR3 protein,CDR3 DNA
TRBJ1-3,TRBD1,TRBV24-1,-,CATSDTTGHGNTIYF,TGTGCCACCAGTGACACGACAGGGCACGGAAACACCATATATTTT
TRBJ1-2,-,TRBV28,-,CAILARTSDGYTF,TGTGCCATCCTAGCTAGGACTTCGGATGGCTACACCTTC
TRBJ1-4,-,TRBV15,-,CATRSIGEEKLFF,TGTGCCACCCGGTCCATTGGGGAGGAAAAACTGTTTTTT
TRBJ2-1,TRBD2,TRBV2,once,CASSVPAQGPWTSGSSYNEQFF,TGTGCCAGTAGTGTACCAGCCCAGGGACCTTGGACTAGCGGGAGTTCCTACAATGAGCAGTTCTTC
TRBJ2-7,TRBD1,TRBV5-6,-,CASSRGQGGYEQYF,TGTGCCAGCAGCCGGGGACAGGGTGGCTACGAGCAGTACTTC
TRBJ1-4,-,TRBV27,-,CATRGGPTNEKLFF,TGTGCCACTAGGGGCGGTCCAACTAATGAAAAACTGTTTTTT
TRBJ2-1,TRBD1,TRBV9,-,CASSVGVAGQGAEQFF,TGTGCCAGCAGCGTAGGCGTTGCTGGACAGGGAGCTGAGCAGTTCTTC
TRBJ2-1,TRBD2,TRBV5-8,-,CASTPRTSGRGEQFF,TGTGCCAGCACCCCCAGGACTAGCGGCAGGGGTGAGCAGTTCTTC
TRBJ2-1,TRBD2,TRBV3-1/TRBV3-2,-,CASSQVTSGIYEQFF,TGTGCCAGCAGCCAAGTGACTAGCGGGATATATGAGCAGTTCTTC
TRBJ1-2,-,TRBV4-1,-,CASSQVGPQAPGYTF,TGCGCCAGCAGCCAAGTAGGCCCGCAAGCGCCAGGCTACACCTTC
TRBJ1-2,TRBD1,TRBV11-2,-,CASSLDGGQPFPF,TGTGCCAGCAGCTTAGATGGGGGACAGCCCTTTCCCTTC
TRBJ2-2,TRBD1,TRBV7-6,-,CASSPGTGLTGELFF,TGTGCCAGCAGCCCCGGGACAGGGTTGACCGGGGAGCTGTTTTTT
TRBJ1-2,-,TRBV7-9,once,CASRQNRAGYTF,TGTGCCAGCAGGCAGAACAGGGCTGGCTACACCTTC